This T cell receptor beta chain was recorded in a study of cytotoxic CD8 clonotypes in ibrutinib-treated CLL. This clone was counted only a few times. The assay was immunoSEQ multiplex PCR, and TCRdb's table has in-frame clones only and misses some. The repertoire holds tens of thousands of clones, with around 53% as singletons. The germline CDR1 and CDR2 sequences are SGDLS and YYNGEE. The V segment lost 1 base and the J segment 2 bases; nucleotides outside the gene matches: 1. The CDR3 spans 14 residues. Sequencing was performed on PBMCs, taken after 12 months of ibrutinib treatment. The chain employs TRBV9 and TRBJ2-7, with 9 nucleotides matching TRBD1. This sequence was found in a human donor with chronic lymphocytic leukemia. The CDR3 nucleotides are TGTGCCAGCAGCGTACGACAGGGGGCCTACGAGCAGTACTTC. This codes for CASSVRQGAYEQYF.